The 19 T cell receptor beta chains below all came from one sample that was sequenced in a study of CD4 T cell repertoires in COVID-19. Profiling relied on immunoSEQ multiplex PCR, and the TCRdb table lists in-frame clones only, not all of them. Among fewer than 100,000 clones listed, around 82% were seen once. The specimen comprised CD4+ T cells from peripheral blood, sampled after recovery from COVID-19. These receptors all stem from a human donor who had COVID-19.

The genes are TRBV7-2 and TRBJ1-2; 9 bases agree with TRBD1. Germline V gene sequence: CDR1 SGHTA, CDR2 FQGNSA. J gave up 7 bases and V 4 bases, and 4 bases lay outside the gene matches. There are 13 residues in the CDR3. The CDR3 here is CASSSQGAIGYTF. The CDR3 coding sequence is TGTGCCAGCAGCTCACAGGGGGCGATTGGCTACACCTTC.

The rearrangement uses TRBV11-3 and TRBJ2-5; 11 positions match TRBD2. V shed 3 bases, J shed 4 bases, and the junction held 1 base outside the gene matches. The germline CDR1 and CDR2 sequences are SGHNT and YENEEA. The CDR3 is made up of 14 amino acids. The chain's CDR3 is CASSLTSGTETQYF. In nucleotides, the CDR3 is TGTGCCAGCAGCTTGACTAGCGGGACAGAGACCCAGTACTTC.

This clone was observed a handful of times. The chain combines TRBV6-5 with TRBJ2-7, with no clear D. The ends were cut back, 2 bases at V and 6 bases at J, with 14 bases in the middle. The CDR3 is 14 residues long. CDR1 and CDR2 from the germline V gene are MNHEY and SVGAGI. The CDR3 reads CASSYAAGPREQYF. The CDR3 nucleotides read TGTGCCAGCAGTTACGCGGCAGGACCTCGCGAGCAGTACTTC.

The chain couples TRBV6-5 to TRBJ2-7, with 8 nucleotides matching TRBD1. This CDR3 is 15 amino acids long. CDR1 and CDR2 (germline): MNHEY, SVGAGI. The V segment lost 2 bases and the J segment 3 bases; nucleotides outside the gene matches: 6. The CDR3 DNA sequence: TGTGCCAGCAGTTACCAGGGGGCGGGAAACTACGAGCAGTACTTC. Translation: CASSYQGAGNYEQYF.

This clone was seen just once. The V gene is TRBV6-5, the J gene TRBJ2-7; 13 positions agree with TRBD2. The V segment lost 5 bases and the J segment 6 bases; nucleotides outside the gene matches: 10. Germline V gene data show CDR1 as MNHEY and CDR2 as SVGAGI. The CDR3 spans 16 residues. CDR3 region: CASSNFFGLAGVEQYF. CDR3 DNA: TGTGCCAGCAGTAACTTCTTCGGACTAGCGGGAGTCGAGCAGTACTTC.

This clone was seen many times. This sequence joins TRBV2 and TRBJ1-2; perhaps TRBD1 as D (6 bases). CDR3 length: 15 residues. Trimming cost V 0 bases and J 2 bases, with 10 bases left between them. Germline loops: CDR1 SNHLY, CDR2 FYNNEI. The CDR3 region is CASSEATGTNYGYTF. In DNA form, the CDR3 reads TGTGCCAGCAGTGAAGCGACAGGTACGAACTATGGCTACACCTTC.

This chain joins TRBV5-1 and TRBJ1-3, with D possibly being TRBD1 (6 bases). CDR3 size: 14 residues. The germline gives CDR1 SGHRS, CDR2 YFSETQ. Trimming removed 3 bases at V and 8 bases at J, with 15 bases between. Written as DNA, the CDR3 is TGCGCCAGCAGCTCCGACAGGATTAGGGACACCATATATTTT. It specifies CASSSDRIRDTIYF. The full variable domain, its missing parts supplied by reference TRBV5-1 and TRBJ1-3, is KAGVTQTPRYLIKTRGQQVTLSCSPISGHRSVSWYQQTPGQGLQFLFEYFSETQRNKGNFPGRFSGRQFSNSRSEMNVSTLELGDSALYLCASSSDRIRDTIYFGEGSWLTVV.

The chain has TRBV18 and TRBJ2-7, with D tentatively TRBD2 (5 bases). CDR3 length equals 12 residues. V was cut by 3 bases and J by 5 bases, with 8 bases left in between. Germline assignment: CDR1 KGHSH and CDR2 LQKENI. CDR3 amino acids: CASSPDGNEQYF. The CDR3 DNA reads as TGTGCCAGCTCACCGGACGGGAACGAGCAGTACTTC.

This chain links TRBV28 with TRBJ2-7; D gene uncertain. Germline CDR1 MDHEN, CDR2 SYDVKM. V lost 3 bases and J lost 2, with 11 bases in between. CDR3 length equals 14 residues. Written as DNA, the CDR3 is TGTGCCAGCAGTTTTAGTCCATTTGCCTACGAGCAGTACTTC. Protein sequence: CASSFSPFAYEQYF.

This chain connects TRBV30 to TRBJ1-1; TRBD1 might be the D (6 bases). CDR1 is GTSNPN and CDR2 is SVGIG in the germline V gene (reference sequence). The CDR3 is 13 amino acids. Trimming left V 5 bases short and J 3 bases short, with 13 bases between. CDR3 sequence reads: CAWSGGGYTEAFF. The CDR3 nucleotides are TGTGCCTGGTCCGGAGGGGGGTACACTGAAGCTTTCTTT. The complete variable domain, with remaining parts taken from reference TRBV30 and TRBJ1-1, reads SQTIHQWPATLVQPVGSPLSLECTVEGTSNPNLYWYRQAAGRGLQLLFYSVGIGQISSEVPQNLSASRPQDRQFILSSKKLLLSDSGFYLCAWSGGGYTEAFFGQGTRLTVV.

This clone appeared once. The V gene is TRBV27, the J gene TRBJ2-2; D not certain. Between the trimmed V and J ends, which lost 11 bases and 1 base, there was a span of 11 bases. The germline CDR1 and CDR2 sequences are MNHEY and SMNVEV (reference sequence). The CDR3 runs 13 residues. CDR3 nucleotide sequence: TGTGCCGCGAGGACGGGGAACACCGGGGAGCTGTTTTTT. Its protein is CAARTGNTGELFF.

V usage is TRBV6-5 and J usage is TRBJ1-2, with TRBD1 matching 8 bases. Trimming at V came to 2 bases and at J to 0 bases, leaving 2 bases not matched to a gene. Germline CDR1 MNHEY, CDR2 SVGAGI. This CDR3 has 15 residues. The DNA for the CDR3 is TGTGCCAGCAGTTACCTACAGGGGGCTAACTATGGCTACACCTTC. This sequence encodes CASSYLQGANYGYTF.

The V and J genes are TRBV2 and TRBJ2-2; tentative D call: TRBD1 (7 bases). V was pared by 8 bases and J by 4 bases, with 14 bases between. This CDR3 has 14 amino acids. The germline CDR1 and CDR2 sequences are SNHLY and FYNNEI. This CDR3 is CASRRDRSTGELFF. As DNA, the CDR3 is TGTGCCAGCCGGAGGGACAGATCCACCGGGGAGCTGTTTTTT.

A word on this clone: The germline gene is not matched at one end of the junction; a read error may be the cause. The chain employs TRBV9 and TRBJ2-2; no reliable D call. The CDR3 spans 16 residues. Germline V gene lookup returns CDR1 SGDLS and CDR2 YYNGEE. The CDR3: CASSVGVGKGTEELFF. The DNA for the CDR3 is TGTGCCAGCAGCGTAGGGGTAGGGAAGGGCACCGAGGAGCTGTTTTTT.

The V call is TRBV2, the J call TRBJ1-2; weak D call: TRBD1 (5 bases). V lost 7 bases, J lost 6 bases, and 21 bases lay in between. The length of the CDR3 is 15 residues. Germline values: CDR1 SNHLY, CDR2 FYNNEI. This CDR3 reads CASTALPGDWHGYTF. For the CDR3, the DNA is TGTGCCAGCACCGCCCTACCTGGGGACTGGCATGGCTACACCTTC.

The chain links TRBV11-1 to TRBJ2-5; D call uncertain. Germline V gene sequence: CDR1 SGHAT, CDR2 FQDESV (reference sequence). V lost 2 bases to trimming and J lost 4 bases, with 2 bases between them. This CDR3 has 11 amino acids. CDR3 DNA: TGTGCCAGCAGCTTACGAGAGACCCAGTACTTC. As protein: CASSLRETQYF.

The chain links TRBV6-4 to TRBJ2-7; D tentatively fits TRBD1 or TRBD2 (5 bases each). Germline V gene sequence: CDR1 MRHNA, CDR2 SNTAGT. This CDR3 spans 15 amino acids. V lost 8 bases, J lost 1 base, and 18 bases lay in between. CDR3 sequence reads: CASGERGDLSYEQYF. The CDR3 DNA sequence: TGTGCCAGCGGAGAGAGGGGAGACTTATCCTACGAGCAGTACTTC.

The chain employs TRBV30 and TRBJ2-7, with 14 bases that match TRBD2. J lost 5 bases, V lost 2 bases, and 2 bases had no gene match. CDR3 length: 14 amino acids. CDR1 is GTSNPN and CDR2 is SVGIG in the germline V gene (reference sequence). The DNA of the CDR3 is TGTGCCTGGAGTCCGGGACTAGCGGGAGACGAGCAGTACTTC. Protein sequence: CAWSPGLAGDEQYF. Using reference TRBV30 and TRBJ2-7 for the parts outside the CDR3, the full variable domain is SQTIHQWPATLVQPVGSPLSLECTVEGTSNPNLYWYRQAAGRGLQLLFYSVGIGQISSEVPQNLSASRPQDRQFILSSKKLLLSDSGFYLCAWSPGLAGDEQYFGPGTRLTVT.

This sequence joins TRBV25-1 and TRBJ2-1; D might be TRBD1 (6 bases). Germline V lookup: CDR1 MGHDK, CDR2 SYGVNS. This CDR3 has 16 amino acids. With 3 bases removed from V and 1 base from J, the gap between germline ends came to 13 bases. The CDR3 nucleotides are TGTGCCAGCAGTGAGGCAGGGGTCGGGTCCTACAATGAGCAGTTCTTC. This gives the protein CASSEAGVGSYNEQFF.